The clone carrying this T cell receptor beta chain was seen ten or more times. Its matching antigen is unknown. The CDR3 runs 13 residues. Trimming shortened V by 3 bases and J by 0 bases, and 8 bases separated the two germline ends. CDR1 and CDR2 (germline): DFQATT, SNEGSKA (reference sequence). The data derive from a study of identical twins. Notes on the study in general: The abundant beta clonotypes from cord blood had fewer insertions, and memory repertoires had none of this.

With template switching, a universal primer site was added, and the cDNA carried unique molecular identifiers. TCRdb recomputed calls from the 5' RACE reads with MiXCR, one row per CDR3 protein. The repertoire holds about 210,000 distinct CDR3 sequences, about a tenth seen once, with about 5.2% in the top ten. This TCR was recovered from a woman younger than 35 in good health. The chain combines TRBV20-1 with TRBJ1-1; D gene unclear. Sequencing input: memory (CD45RO+) T cells sorted from blood. The CDR3 is CSARGLMNTEAFF. Here the CDR3 DNA reads TGCAGTGCTAGGGGTCTTATGAACACTGAAGCTTTCTTT.